The 21 T cell receptor beta chains given below trace back to one sample, sequenced in a study of blood T cells in healthy people across ages. Sample-barcoded 5' priming and a J-beta primer mix drove a second PCR of 7 to 11 cycles. One entry per CDR3 protein results from TCRdb running MiXCR on the 5' RACE reads. This sample has roughly 1,000,000 distinct CDR3 sequences, with around 27% found just once. This sample also appeared in a second study, on T cells of mothers and their children.

Sequencing was done on a sample of blood. The receptors stem from a girl aged 2 to 9 in good health.

The V gene is TRBV12-3 or TRBV12-4, the J gene TRBJ1-1; D may be TRBD1 (5 bases). The CDR3 sequence is 14 residues long. V shed 7 bases and J shed 3 bases, with 15 bases lying between them. The CDR3 protein is CASIPGRADTEAFF. DNA for the CDR3: TGTGCCAGCATCCCAGGGCGGGCGGACACTGAAGCTTTCTTT.

V usage is TRBV6-1 and J usage is TRBJ2-1; D might be TRBD1 or TRBD2, each matching 5 bases. Germline CDR1 MNHNS, CDR2 SASEGT. The V gene lost 6 bases and the J gene lost 1 base, with 13 bases spanning the gap. This CDR3 region has 15 residues. CDR3 sequence: CASSPRDGSYNEQFF. CDR3 nucleotides: TGTGCCAGCAGCCCCCGGGACGGTTCCTACAATGAGCAGTTCTTC.

This clonotype was picked up one time. The V gene is TRBV29-1, the J gene TRBJ2-5, with 8 nucleotides matching TRBD1. The J call could be wrong; TRBJ2-1 is a better fit for the DNA end. The CDR3 consists of 14 residues. Germline assignment: CDR1 SQVTM and CDR2 ANQGSEA. The CDR3 nucleotides are TGCAGCGTTGAGAAGGACAGGGACTACAATGAGCAGTTCTTC. It codes for CSVEKDRDYNEQFF.

This clonotype was counted only a few times. The rearrangement joins TRBV7-9 to TRBJ2-5; D call uncertain. The germline gives CDR1 SEHNR, CDR2 FQNEAQ (reference sequence). The V gene lost 5 bases and the J gene lost 5 bases, with 9 bases spanning the gap. The CDR3 is 12 residues long. CDR3 nucleotide sequence: TGTGCCAGCAGCGACCCACCGGAGACCCAGTACTTC. Encoded protein: CASSDPPETQYF.

This clonotype was seen many times. V and J are TRBV12-3 or TRBV12-4 and TRBJ1-5; 7 bases map to TRBD1. V shed 5 bases, J shed 3 bases, and the junction held 4 bases outside the gene matches. The CDR3 has 14 amino acids. The CDR3 sequence is CASSLQGLNQPQHF. CDR3 DNA sequence: TGTGCCAGCAGTCTACAGGGGCTCAATCAGCCCCAGCATTTT.

The rearrangement joins TRBV12-3 or TRBV12-4 to TRBJ2-2; D gene ambiguous. This CDR3 has 16 residues. V lost 3 bases, J lost 1 base, and 12 bases lay in between. Written as DNA, the CDR3 is TGTGCCAGCAGTTTTTCCGGTGACGGGAACACCGGGGAGCTGTTTTTT. This encodes CASSFSGDGNTGELFF.

The chain is built from TRBV5-1 and TRBJ2-5; D unresolved. The CDR3 loop spans 14 amino acids. Trimming left V 5 bases short and J 5 bases short, with 16 bases between. Germline V gene sequence: CDR1 SGHRS, CDR2 YFSETQ. The CDR3 region is CASRVFPAGETQYF. CDR3 nucleotide sequence: TGCGCCAGCAGGGTGTTTCCTGCTGGGGAGACCCAGTACTTC.

This clonotype has just one count. The chain couples TRBV7-9 to TRBJ1-4; D gene ambiguous. The CDR3 consists of 14 residues. Trimming removed 4 bases at V and 8 bases at J, with 14 bases between. Per germline, CDR1 SEHNR and CDR2 FQNEAQ (reference sequence). The DNA of the CDR3 is TGTGCCAGCAGCTCTAGGACCCTGGGGGAAAAACTGTTTTTT. Residues: CASSSRTLGEKLFF.

This clonotype was observed a few times. The V gene is TRBV28, the J gene TRBJ2-6, with D unresolved. Trimming stripped 5 bases from V and 0 bases from J, with 20 bases between. The CDR3 sequence is 19 residues long. Germline assignment: CDR1 MDHEN and CDR2 SYDVKM. CDR3 sequence (DNA): TGTGCCAGCAGTGCTCCCTCCTTTAGACCGGGCTCTGGGGCCAACGTCCTGACTTTC. Translating it yields CASSAPSFRPGSGANVLTF.

This clonotype came up a few times. This chain uses TRBV7-2 with TRBJ1-4, with TRBD1 identical over 7 bases. V lost 5 bases to trimming and J lost 4 bases; unmatched junction nucleotides: 4. This CDR3 region has 14 residues. The germline V gene encodes CDR1 SGHTA and CDR2 FQGNSA. The CDR3 protein is CASSLTGVNEKLFF. The CDR3 nucleotides are TGTGCCAGCAGCCTAACAGGGGTTAATGAAAAACTGTTTTTT.

The CDR3 reads CSFTRGGQGAHEQYF. Here the CDR3 DNA reads TGCAGCTTCACGCGCGGGGGACAGGGGGCTCACGAGCAGTACTTC. This chain links TRBV29-1 with TRBJ2-5, with 12 bases fitting TRBD1. Matching the DNA end better, TRBJ2-7 makes the J call doubtful. The length of the CDR3 is 15 residues. Germline V CDR1 and CDR2: SQVTM, ANQGSEA.

This sequence joins TRBV28 and TRBJ2-3; D might be TRBD1 (5 bases). This CDR3 has 16 residues. V gave up 0 bases and J gave up 1 base, with 11 bases separating them. Per germline, CDR1 MDHEN and CDR2 SYDVKM. The CDR3 DNA is TGTGCCAGCAGTTTATGGGCAGGGATGGGCACAGATACGCAGTATTTT. Amino acid sequence: CASSLWAGMGTDTQYF.

This clonotype was observed a few times. V and J are TRBV10-3 and TRBJ2-1, with TRBD2 matching over 12 bases. Germline V lookup: CDR1 ENHRY, CDR2 SYGVKD. With 6 bases clipped from V and 7 bases from J, the junction kept 7 bases outside the gene matches. The CDR3 is 15 amino acids. The chain's CDR3 is CAIRKTSGGLNEQFF. The CDR3 region has the DNA TGTGCCATCAGGAAGACTAGCGGGGGCCTGAATGAGCAGTTCTTC.

The V gene is TRBV13, the J gene TRBJ2-4; 12 bases align to TRBD2. CDR3 length equals 18 residues. V dropped 4 bases and J dropped 0; count of bases not matched to a gene: 7. Per the germline V gene, CDR1 is PRHDT and CDR2 is FYEKMQ (reference sequence). For the CDR3, the DNA is TGTGCCAGCAGCTCGACTAGCGGGAGCGGGATAGCCAAAAACATTCAGTACTTC. Translating it yields CASSSTSGSGIAKNIQYF.

CDR3 sequence reads: CASSPLGGGGETQYF. CDR3 bases: TGTGCCAGCAGCCCATTAGGCGGGGGAGGAGAGACCCAGTACTTC. The J gene is TRBJ2-5, the V gene TRBV7-3; TRBD2 aligns across 7 bases. V dropped 5 bases and J dropped 4; count of bases not matched to a gene: 10. Germline loops: CDR1 SGHTA, CDR2 FQGTGA. This CDR3 has 15 amino acids.

This clonotype was counted only a few times. V usage is TRBV6-5 and J usage is TRBJ2-1; 11 bases are a match to TRBD1. CDR3 size: 15 residues. CDR1 MNHEY and CDR2 SVGAGI come from the germline V gene. V trimming: 2 bases; J trimming: 8 bases; junction bases outside the gene matches: 5. CDR3 nucleotides: TGTGCCAGCAGTTACGCGGGACAGGGGGTGGATGAGCAGTTCTTC. Translation: CASSYAGQGVDEQFF.

This clonotype was picked up a small number of times. The chain couples TRBV6-2 or TRBV6-3 to TRBJ1-1; D perhaps matches TRBD1 (5 bases). Trimming removed 10 bases from V and 1 base from J, with 22 bases in between. Germline V gene sequence: CDR1 MNHEY, CDR2 SVGEGT. The CDR3 covers 16 residues. The CDR3 sequence: CATTLIGGWTNTEAFF. In DNA form, the CDR3 reads TGTGCCACCACCCTAATCGGGGGTTGGACGAACACTGAAGCTTTCTTT.

This clonotype was seen a handful of times. V and J are TRBV20-1 and TRBJ2-5; tentative D call: TRBD1 (5 bases). The end of the DNA is better explained by TRBJ2-7, so the J call may be wrong. Looked up from germline, CDR1 is DFQATT and CDR2 is SNEGSKA (reference sequence). This CDR3 contains 13 residues. The CDR3 nucleotides are TGCAGTGCTGGTAAGACAGCTTACTACGAGCAGTACTTC. Its translation: CSAGKTAYYEQYF.

The rearrangement joins TRBV28 to TRBJ2-5, with D possibly being TRBD2 (7 bases). This CDR3 is 16 amino acids long. Germline V gives CDR1 MDHEN, CDR2 SYDVKM. The V end lost 6 bases, the J end lost 6 bases, and 23 bases lay between the germline ends. The CDR3, as DNA: TGTGCCAGCAGACGGGGGGCGGGGAGTAACAAGAAGACCCAGTACTTC. This translates into CASRRGAGSNKKTQYF. Supplemented by reference TRBV28 and TRBJ2-5, the full variable domain reads DVKVTQSSRYLVKRTGEKVFLECVQDMDHENMFWYRQDPGLGLRLIYFSYDVKMKEKGDIPEGYSVSREKKERFSLILESASTNQTSMYLCASRRGAGSNKKTQYFGPGTRLLVL.

The chain joins TRBV6-2 or TRBV6-3 to TRBJ2-1; D may match TRBD1 or TRBD2 (6 bases each). CDR1 and CDR2 from the germline V gene are MNHEY and SVGEGT. The length of the CDR3 is 14 residues. V lost 5 bases to trimming and J lost 4 bases, with 12 bases between them. Written as DNA, the CDR3 is TGTGCCAGCAGTGGGACACGGGGGTACAATGAGCAGTTCTTC. Amino acids: CASSGTRGYNEQFF.

This clonotype was observed a handful of times. At one boundary the junction diverges from the germline segment, which might be a read error. This chain joins TRBV2 and TRBJ2-3, with TRBD2 matching over 9 bases. The CDR3 has 13 residues. CDR1 and CDR2 (germline): SNHLY, FYNNEI. CDR3 sequence: CASDGTSRDTQYF. The CDR3 nucleotides are TGTGCCAGCGACGGGACTAGCAGAGATACGCAGTATTTT.